The next 23 T cell receptor beta chains were all read from a single sample in a study of Graves' ophthalmopathy and Graves' hyperthyroidism. Amplified TCR beta CDR3 regions were obtained using RNA transcripts as template. RT-PCR with HTBI primers came first, then second-round multiplex PCR. TCRdb called the multiplex PCR reads again in MiXCR, with one record for every CDR3 protein. The sample records hundreds of thousands of distinct CDR3 sequences, roughly 21% being singletons. Source material: peripheral blood. The receptor set was obtained from a woman in her late teens or twenties with stable Graves' hyperthyroidism.

This clonotype was seen repeatedly, ten times or more. This rearrangement joins TRBV29-1 to TRBJ1-3; perhaps TRBD1 as D (6 bases). V lost 7 bases to trimming and J lost 6 bases, with 16 bases between them. The CDR3 extends over 13 amino acids. CDR1 is SQVTM and CDR2 is ANQGSEA in the germline V gene. CDR3 in amino acids: CSAVGQFENTIYF. DNA for the CDR3: TGCAGCGCCGTGGGACAATTTGAAAACACCATATATTTT.

Many counts were recorded for this clonotype. V and J are TRBV20-1 and TRBJ2-5; 13 nucleotides match TRBD2. The CDR3 loop spans 17 amino acids. Germline assignment: CDR1 DFQATT and CDR2 SNEGSKA (reference sequence). J gave up 4 bases and V 1 base, and 9 bases lay outside the gene matches. CDR3 loop: CSARGLAGGLPGETQYF. CDR3 nucleotides: TGCAGTGCTAGAGGACTAGCGGGAGGCCTACCGGGAGAGACCCAGTACTTC.

This clonotype was observed many times. This chain uses TRBV5-1 with TRBJ2-7; no firm D call. V lost 0 bases, J lost 0 bases, and 7 bases lay in between. Germline V lookup: CDR1 SGHRS, CDR2 YFSETQ. The CDR3 is 14 residues long. CDR3 loop: CASSLELVSYEQYF. As DNA, the CDR3 is TGCGCCAGCAGCTTGGAACTCGTCTCCTACGAGCAGTACTTC.

This clonotype was seen ten or more times. V usage is TRBV30 and J usage is TRBJ2-7, with 8 bases lining up with TRBD1. V shed 2 bases, J shed 6 bases, and the junction held 6 bases outside the gene matches. The CDR3 runs 13 residues. CDR1 and CDR2 from the germline V gene are GTSNPN and SVGIG (reference sequence). The DNA of the CDR3 is TGTGCCTGGAGTAGGCAGGGGGCGCTCGAGCAGTACTTC. Its protein product is CAWSRQGALEQYF.

This clonotype was detected ten times or more. The chain has TRBV5-7 and TRBJ2-7, with D possibly TRBD1 on 5 matching bases. TRBV5-7 is assigned to the ORF class and has an uncertain function. The germline V and J ends were trimmed by 3 bases and 6 bases, with 22 bases remaining between them. CDR3 length: 16 residues. In nucleotides, the CDR3 is TGTGCCAGCAGCTACTTTGACAGTAGGTCTGAATCCGAGCAGTACTTC. Translation gives CASSYFDSRSESEQYF.

The V gene is TRBV20-1, the J gene TRBJ1-3, with 8 bases lining up with TRBD1. This CDR3 is built from 16 residues. V lost 1 base and J lost 1; bases outside the gene matches: 6. CDR1 is DFQATT, CDR2 SNEGSKA, per germline (reference sequence). CDR3 DNA sequence: TGCAGTGCTAGAGGCCTGTGGACAGGGTCTGGAAACACCATATATTTT. It yields the protein CSARGLWTGSGNTIYF.

This chain links TRBV12-3 or TRBV12-4 with TRBJ1-6; D gene unclear. V dropped 5 bases and J dropped 10 bases, with 15 bases sitting between them. CDR3 length equals 14 residues. CDR3 amino acids: CASSTRTRGSPLHF. Written as DNA, the CDR3 is TGTGCCAGCAGTACACGGACCCGTGGGTCACCCCTCCACTTT.

The chain uses TRBV19 and TRBJ1-5; D call uncertain. CDR1 LNHDA and CDR2 SQIVND come from the germline V gene (reference sequence). The CDR3 loop spans 15 amino acids. Trimming pared 3 bases from V and 0 bases from J, leaving 9 bases between. CDR3 nucleotide sequence: TGTGCCAGTAGTATCGCAGATTATAGCAATCAGCCCCAGCATTTT. This translates into CASSIADYSNQPQHF.

This clonotype was seen at least ten times. In DNA form, the CDR3 reads TGTGCCAGCCGGACTAGCGGGAGTAACACCGGGGAGCTGTTTTTT. This encodes CASRTSGSNTGELFF. This rearrangement joins TRBV6-1 to TRBJ2-2; 13 positions match TRBD2. This CDR3 spans 15 amino acids. Looked up from germline, CDR1 is MNHNS and CDR2 is SASEGT. V shed 8 bases and J 2 bases; nucleotides not matched to a gene: 2.

This clonotype was detected only a few times. The rearrangement uses TRBV27 and TRBJ1-2; TRBD1 is a possible D gene (5 bases). The V and J ends lost 6 bases and 0 bases respectively, with 20 bases between them. The CDR3 length is 17 residues. CDR1 and CDR2 (germline): MNHEY, SMNVEV (reference sequence). This CDR3 is CASSSQPGRRSNYGYTF. DNA for the CDR3: TGTGCCAGCAGCTCCCAACCGGGACGGCGTTCTAACTATGGCTACACCTTC.

The V and J genes are TRBV24-1 and TRBJ2-2, with D perhaps TRBD2 (7 bases). V lost 4 bases and J 10 bases, leaving 24 bases between the germline ends. The CDR3 consists of 17 residues. CDR1 is KGHDR, CDR2 SFDVKD, per germline. The CDR3 coding sequence is TGTGCCACCAGTGACATTAGGGGGGGTATTTTCATCGCGGAGCTGTTTTTT. This sequence encodes CATSDIRGGIFIAELFF.

This clonotype was observed a handful of times. Since no conserved phenylalanine or tryptophan closes the CDR3, a read error is the likely cause. The chain couples TRBV27 to TRBJ2-7, with D perhaps given as TRBD1 or TRBD2 (5 bases each). V was clipped by 6 bases and J by 5 bases, with 26 bases between them. CDR3 length: 17 amino acids. Germline CDR1 MNHEY, CDR2 SMNVEV (reference sequence). The DNA of the CDR3 is TGTGCCAGCAGCCCTCTCCCATCAAGGATACGGGACCACGAGCAGTACCTC. Translated, it gives CASSPLPSRIRDHEQYL.

This clonotype was seen more than once but under ten times. This chain joins TRBV11-2 and TRBJ2-7; 9 positions agree with TRBD2. The CDR3 consists of 14 residues. Germline assignment: CDR1 SGHAT and CDR2 FQNNGV. Unmatched junction bases numbered 8, after V lost 6 bases and J lost 5 bases. The CDR3 spells CASRIAGAVHEQYF. The CDR3 bases are TGTGCCAGCAGAATAGCGGGGGCCGTCCACGAGCAGTACTTC.

The sample holds many counts of this clonotype. The chain couples TRBV5-1 to TRBJ2-2; 8 positions agree with TRBD1. CDR3 length: 16 residues. Per germline, CDR1 SGHRS and CDR2 YFSETQ. Germline trimming cut 4 bases from V and 2 bases from J; bases unmatched to any gene: 7. The CDR3 DNA is TGCGCCAGCAGCACCCGGACAGGGATAAACACCGGGGAGCTGTTTTTT. Protein sequence: CASSTRTGINTGELFF.

In its sample, this clonotype was seen many times. The V and J genes are TRBV7-2 and TRBJ1-5; 8 nucleotides match TRBD1. The CDR3 sequence is 15 residues long. Trimming took 7 bases from V and 1 from J; bases not matched to a gene: 6. Germline-derived CDR1 and CDR2 are SGHTA and FQGNSA. The CDR3 DNA is TGTGCCAGCAACGGACGACAGGGGAGCAATCAGCCCCAGCATTTT. Translated: CASNGRQGSNQPQHF.

This clonotype was recorded at least ten times. This chain joins TRBV6-1 and TRBJ2-5, with TRBD1 matching 9 bases. The CDR3 has 13 residues. Germline trimming cut 9 bases from V and 5 bases from J; bases unmatched to any gene: 7. Germline V lookup: CDR1 MNHNS, CDR2 SASEGT. CDR3 residues: CASTQGAEETQYF. Written as DNA, the CDR3 is TGTGCCAGTACACAGGGGGCCGAGGAGACCCAGTACTTC.

At least ten counts were recorded for this clonotype. The genes are TRBV6-1 and TRBJ1-2; D possibly corresponds to TRBD1 (5 bases). The V end lost 2 bases, the J end lost 4 bases, and 11 bases lay between the germline ends. This CDR3 spans 14 amino acids. Germline CDR1 reads MNHNS; CDR2 reads SASEGT. The CDR3 DNA is TGTGCCAGCAGTGAACATCCGGGGCCCTATGGCTACACCTTC. It yields the protein CASSEHPGPYGYTF.

This clonotype was seen repeatedly, ten times or more. This chain connects TRBV5-4 to TRBJ2-7, with TRBD2 identical over 7 bases. CDR3 length equals 18 residues. Per the germline V gene, CDR1 is SGHNT and CDR2 is YYREEE (reference sequence). With 0 bases clipped from V and 1 base from J, the junction kept 13 bases outside the gene matches. Here the CDR3 reads CASSLGPQGGSRSYEQYF. CDR3 bases: TGTGCCAGCAGCTTGGGCCCCCAGGGCGGGAGTAGGTCCTACGAGCAGTACTTC.

Comment on this clonotype: A much larger clone differs by one base, so this may be a read error. This chain connects TRBV3-1 to TRBJ2-5; D may be TRBD1 (5 bases). The V gene's germline CDR1 is LGHDT and CDR2 YNNKEL (reference sequence). This CDR3 comprises 15 residues. The CDR3 spells CASSQPTVTQETKYF. In nucleotides, the CDR3 is TGTGCCAGCAGCCAACCGACAGTTACGCAAGAGACCAAGTACTTC.

In this sample, this clonotype turned up many times. V gene TRBV29-1 combines with J gene TRBJ1-2; no clear D. Per the germline V gene, CDR1 is SQVTM and CDR2 is ANQGSEA. V dropped 1 base and J dropped 0 bases, with 12 bases sitting between them. This CDR3 comprises 15 residues. The CDR3 coding sequence is TGCAGCGTTGAAGTTTCACCGGAAACTAACTATGGCTACACCTTC. Its translation is CSVEVSPETNYGYTF.

This clonotype was observed at least ten times. This sequence joins TRBV30 and TRBJ1-2; D is unclear. CDR3 length: 11 amino acids. CDR1 is GTSNPN, CDR2 SVGIG, per germline (reference sequence). V shed 3 bases and J shed 8 bases, with 10 bases lying between them. The CDR3 region is CAWSRGWGYTF. In nucleotides, the CDR3 is TGTGCCTGGAGCCGAGGATGGGGCTACACCTTC.

This clonotype was recorded at least ten times. V and J are TRBV12-3 or TRBV12-4 and TRBJ1-1; 7 bases align to TRBD1. This CDR3 comprises 15 residues. Trimming took 5 bases from V and 3 from J; bases not matched to a gene: 9. Here the CDR3 reads CASSPWDSGYTEAFF. CDR3 coding DNA: TGTGCCAGCAGTCCGTGGGACAGTGGGTACACTGAAGCTTTCTTT.

This clonotype was seen repeatedly, ten times or more. The rearrangement uses TRBV6-8 and TRBJ2-7; 10 nucleotides match TRBD2. The CDR3 loop spans 13 amino acids. The ends lost 5 bases at V and 5 bases at J; junction bases unmatched: 3. Germline CDR1 and CDR2: MNHGY and SAAAGT. The CDR3 loop reads CASSTSGTDEQYF. DNA for the CDR3: TGTGCCAGCAGTACTAGCGGGACCGACGAGCAGTACTTC.